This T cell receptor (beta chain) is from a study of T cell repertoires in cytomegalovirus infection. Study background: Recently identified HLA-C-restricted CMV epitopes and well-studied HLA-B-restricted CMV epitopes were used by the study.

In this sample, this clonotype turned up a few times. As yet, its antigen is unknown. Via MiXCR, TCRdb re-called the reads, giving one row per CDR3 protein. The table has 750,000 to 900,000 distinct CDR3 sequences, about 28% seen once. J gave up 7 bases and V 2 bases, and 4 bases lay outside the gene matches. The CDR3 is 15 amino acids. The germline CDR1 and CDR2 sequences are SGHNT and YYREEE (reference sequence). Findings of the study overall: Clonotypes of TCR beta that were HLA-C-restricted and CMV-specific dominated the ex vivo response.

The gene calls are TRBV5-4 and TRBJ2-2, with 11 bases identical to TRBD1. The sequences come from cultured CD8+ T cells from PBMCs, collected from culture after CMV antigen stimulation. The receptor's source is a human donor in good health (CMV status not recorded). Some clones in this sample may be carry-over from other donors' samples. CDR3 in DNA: TGTGCCAGCAGCTTAGGACAGGGGGCCGTCGGGGAGCTGTTTTTT. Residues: CASSLGQGAVGELFF.